Described below is a single TCR beta chain sequence and its context. Many counts were recorded for this clonotype. Its binding antigen is unknown. Per-base quality was not reported, and no clone a single base away is much larger than it. This entry comes from a study of T-cell reconstitution after alpha-beta-depleted transplantation in children (dated by TCRdb to the mid-2010s). Study-level background: Using TCR repertoire profiling, the study followed T-cell immune reconstitution in a quantitative way in children after TCRalphabeta/CD19-depleted allogeneic hematopoietic cell transplantation.

The V and J ends are trimmed by 10 bases and 6 bases, leaving 9 bases between them. Spanning cysteine to phenylalanine, the CDR3 consists of 11 amino acids. The sequence is cut down to CDR3 DNA, 33 bases in frame from base 1. Receptors were amplified or captured by PCR. Sequenced on an Illumina HiSeq 2500. To normalize quantification of the TCRbeta repertoire, the TCR libraries were built with molecular barcoding that relied on unique molecular identifiers. TCRdb reworked the public reads: Q25 trimming with fastp, MiXCR clone assembly, productive beta chains retained. Rows merge per CDR3 protein into single entries with the most common DNA and genes. This sample holds hundreds of thousands of distinct CDR3 sequences; under 12% were observed only once. Clones ranked in the top ten supply 2% to 2.5% of the sample. Reading the label with the study, this specimen's treatment or condition is: allogeneic hematopoietic cell transplantation with graft depleted of TCRalphabeta T cells and CD19 B cells. Transplant recipients were children who received TCRalphabeta/CD19-depleted allogeneic hematopoietic cell grafts.

Points the paper makes about the study in general: The frequencies of hyperexpanded clones fell over the following months, and after one year, T-cell counts and TCRbeta diversity were mostly attributed to newly produced T cells. Apparently early alphabetaT-cell count recovery about two months after transplant reportedly relied on only several hundred rapidly expanded clones derived from non-depleted graft cells. The high TCRbeta diversity at day 60 in some patients was ascribed to recipient T cells and intrathymic progenitors that had survived conditioning.

Recombination linked TRBV12-3 or TRBV12-4 to TRBJ2-2; no D segment can be confidently identified. This receptor was obtained from a child between 2 and 9 years old with inherited bone marrow failure, due to receive a stem cell transplant. The sample consisted of PBMCs, taken before TCRalphabeta/CD19-depleted stem cell transplant. The DNA sequence is as follows: TGTGCCACCCAAATTTCCGGGGAGCTGTTTTTT. Its protein product is CATQISGELFF.